These 18 T cell receptor beta chains came from one sample sequenced in a study of OX40 agonist ivuxolimab in advanced cancers. Some clones are missing from TCRdb's copy, which holds only in-frame ones; the method was immunoSEQ multiplex PCR. The data show just over 80,000 clones, with around 86% seen just once and roughly 0.33% held by the top ten. Material: CD4+ or CD8+ T cells sorted from blood, obtained in a trial of the OX40 agonist ivuxolimab. Receptors originate from an adult with an advanced solid tumor such as melanoma, head and neck, liver or kidney cancer.

V usage is TRBV5-1 and J usage is TRBJ2-3, with D unresolved. Germline V lookup: CDR1 SGHRS, CDR2 YFSETQ. V was pared by 4 bases and J by 2 bases, with 14 bases between. The CDR3 runs to 15 residues. In DNA, the CDR3 is TGCGCCAGCAGCCGATTAGTGGCTTCCACAGATACGCAGTATTTT. Encoded protein: CASSRLVASTDTQYF.

This chain connects TRBV13 to TRBJ1-2, with 7 positions matching TRBD1. The CDR3 is made up of 14 amino acids. The V and J ends lost 1 base and 4 bases, in that order; junction bases with no gene match: 3. Germline-derived CDR1 and CDR2 are PRHDT and FYEKMQ (reference sequence). CDR3 region: CASSLDAGGYGYTF. CDR3 bases: TGTGCCAGCAGCTTAGACGCAGGGGGCTATGGCTACACCTTC. Using reference TRBV13 and TRBJ1-2 for the parts outside the CDR3, the full variable domain is AAGVIQSPRHLIKEKRETATLKCYPIPRHDTVYWYQQGPGQDPQFLISFYEKMQSDKGSIPDRFSAQQFSDYHSELNMSSLELGDSALYFCASSLDAGGYGYTFGSGTRLTVV.

The chain carries TRBV6-6 and TRBJ2-7; D tentatively fits TRBD1 or TRBD2 (5 bases each). The CDR3 consists of 13 residues. CDR1 is MNHNY, CDR2 SVGAGI, per germline (reference sequence). With 8 bases removed from V and 2 bases from J, the gap between germline ends came to 13 bases. The CDR3 sequence: CASRLGRTYEQYF. The DNA of the CDR3 is TGTGCCAGCCGACTGGGACGGACCTACGAGCAGTACTTC.

The chain combines TRBV29-1 with TRBJ1-2; D remains ambiguous. The CDR3 contains 14 residues. Germline CDR1 reads SQVTM; CDR2 reads ANQGSEA. Trimming shortened V by 0 bases and J by 5 bases, and 13 bases separated the two germline ends. CDR3 nucleotide sequence: TGCAGCGTTGAAGATGTTGCAGGATTATATGGCTACACCTTC. It encodes CSVEDVAGLYGYTF.

The chain is built from TRBV4-3 and TRBJ1-1, with D unclear. The CDR3 is 11 amino acids. Germline assignment: CDR1 LGHNA and CDR2 YSLEER. Trimming removed 5 bases from V and 3 bases from J, with 4 bases in between. The CDR3, as DNA: TGCGCCAGCAGCAGGGACACTGAAGCTTTCTTT. Translation gives CASSRDTEAFF.

The chain uses TRBV6-5 and TRBJ2-5; D gene ambiguous. The ends were cut back, 2 bases at V and 5 bases at J, with 12 bases in the middle. Per germline, CDR1 MNHEY and CDR2 SVGAGI. There are 14 residues in the CDR3. In DNA form, the CDR3 reads TGTGCCAGCAGTTACGGTCGCTTGGGGGAGACCCAGTACTTC. Protein product: CASSYGRLGETQYF.

V is TRBV5-3 and J is TRBJ1-5; D possibly corresponds to TRBD1 (6 bases). TRBV5-3 is an ORF, with its function uncertain. The CDR3 loop spans 14 amino acids. With 4 bases removed from V and 3 bases from J, the gap between germline ends came to 11 bases. CDR3 loop: CARSTGHDNQPQHF. DNA for the CDR3: TGTGCCAGAAGCACGGGACACGACAATCAGCCCCAGCATTTT.

The chain carries TRBV19 and TRBJ1-5, with 9 nucleotides matching TRBD1. The CDR3 sequence is 18 residues long. Trimming at V came to 1 base and at J to 4 bases, leaving 11 bases not matched to a gene. The V gene's germline CDR1 is LNHDA and CDR2 SQIVND (reference sequence). The chain's CDR3 is CASSIGPGQGEINQPQHF. The CDR3 DNA sequence: TGTGCCAGTAGTATAGGACCGGGACAGGGCGAAATAAATCAGCCCCAGCATTTT.

A single count supports this clone. The rearrangement links TRBV6-6 to TRBJ1-1; TRBD1 might be the D (5 bases). CDR1 is MNHNY, CDR2 SVGAGI, per germline (reference sequence). This CDR3 has 13 residues. Trimming shortened V by 6 bases and J by 1 base, and 9 bases separated the two germline ends. The CDR3, as DNA: TGTGCCAGCAGGCCCGACAGGAACACTGAAGCTTTCTTT. Its translation: CASRPDRNTEAFF.

This clone is a singleton in its sample. The chain is built from TRBV18 and TRBJ2-1, with D tentatively TRBD1 (6 bases). The CDR3 runs to 12 residues. Trimming took 2 bases from V and 10 from J, leaving 9 bases between them. Germline assignment: CDR1 KGHSH and CDR2 LQKENI. The CDR3: CASSPGGREQFF. Written as DNA, the CDR3 is TGTGCCAGCTCACCAGGGGGCAGAGAGCAGTTCTTC.

This chain joins TRBV5-6 and TRBJ1-5; 10 nucleotides match TRBD1. CDR1 and CDR2 from the germline V gene are SGHDT and YYEEEE. This CDR3 has 15 residues. V shed 4 bases and J 7 bases; nucleotides not matched to a gene: 8. In nucleotides, the CDR3 is TGTGCCAGCAGCGCAGACAGGGGGCTTGAGCAGCCCCAGCATTTT. Protein sequence: CASSADRGLEQPQHF.

This clone was seen a few times. The V call is TRBV5-5, the J call TRBJ1-2; D call uncertain. The CDR3 is 15 residues long. Trimming removed 0 bases at V and 1 base at J, with 10 bases between. CDR1 is SGHKS and CDR2 is YYEKEE in the germline V gene (reference sequence). For the CDR3, the DNA is TGTGCCAGCAGCTTGGTTATCGGGAATAACTATGGCTACACCTTC. Its translation: CASSLVIGNNYGYTF.

The chain has TRBV30 and TRBJ1-4; TRBD1 is a possible D gene (6 bases). Germline V gives CDR1 GTSNPN, CDR2 SVGIG (reference sequence). This CDR3 has 17 amino acids. The V and J ends lost 1 base and 0 bases respectively, with 15 bases between them. The CDR3 bases are TGTGCCTGGAGTGGGCCAGGGGTTTCGGCAACTAATGAAAAACTGTTTTTT. Amino acids: CAWSGPGVSATNEKLFF.

The chain has TRBV6-8 and TRBJ1-6; tentative D call: TRBD1 (5 bases). This CDR3 contains 17 residues. CDR1 and CDR2 from the germline V gene are MNHGY and SAAAGT. Trimming shortened V by 5 bases and J by 9 bases, and 23 bases separated the two germline ends. The CDR3 DNA is TGTGCCAGCAGTGCGCCCGAACTTTCATTAGGGGTTTCACCCCTCCACTTT. This sequence encodes CASSAPELSLGVSPLHF.

The rearrangement links TRBV11-3 to TRBJ1-5; D may be TRBD1 (5 bases). Germline V CDR1 and CDR2: SGHNT, YENEEA. The V gene lost 0 bases and the J gene lost 0 bases, with 15 bases spanning the gap. The CDR3 sequence is 18 residues long. As DNA, the CDR3 is TGTGCCAGCAGCTTAGATCGCAGACAGCCCTCTAGCAATCAGCCCCAGCATTTT. Its protein product is CASSLDRRQPSSNQPQHF.

This chain links TRBV27 with TRBJ1-5; D gene ambiguous. CDR1 and CDR2 (germline): MNHEY, SMNVEV (reference sequence). V lost 3 bases and J 7 bases, leaving 13 bases between the germline ends. The CDR3 contains 14 residues. CDR3 DNA: TGTGCCAGCAGTTTCAGAGGGTATAGGCAGCCCCAGCATTTT. The encoded protein is CASSFRGYRQPQHF.

This clone was seen a single time. The chain has TRBV6-1 and TRBJ1-3; no firm D call. The germline V and J ends were trimmed by 10 bases and 2 bases, with 9 bases remaining between them. This CDR3 region has 12 residues. CDR1 is MNHNS, CDR2 SASEGT, per germline. The CDR3 DNA follows: TGTGCCACGGAGAAACCTGGAAACACCATATATTTT. As protein: CATEKPGNTIYF.

The count of this clone is one. The chain links TRBV5-1 to TRBJ2-7; 7 nucleotides match TRBD1. V shed 4 bases and J 0 bases; nucleotides not matched to a gene: 7. The CDR3 loop spans 15 amino acids. Germline assignment: CDR1 SGHRS and CDR2 YFSETQ. The CDR3 loop reads CASSLGTAFSYEQYF. The DNA for the CDR3 is TGCGCCAGCAGCCTGGGGACAGCCTTCTCCTACGAGCAGTACTTC.